Presented here are 14 T cell receptor beta chains from one specimen sequenced in a study of T-cell reconstitution after alpha-beta-depleted transplantation in children. Using unique molecular identifiers, the investigators prepared the TCRbeta library. MiXCR, run by TCRdb on the PCR reads, gives a single entry per CDR3 protein. This sample has 65,000 to 85,000 distinct CDR3 sequences; roughly 11% occur once, and the top ten carry about 13%. Specimen: PBMCs, collected before TCRalphabeta/CD19-depleted stem cell transplant. The receptor set was obtained from a boy between 10 and 17 years old with acute myeloid leukemia, due to receive a stem cell transplant.

The V gene is TRBV19, the J gene TRBJ2-7; D unclear. The CDR3 spans 13 residues. Germline CDR1 is LNHDA and CDR2 is SQIVND (reference sequence). Deletions cut 3 bases from V and 7 bases from J, with 13 bases between. CDR3 sequence reads: CASSIRRAGEQYF. In DNA form, the CDR3 reads TGTGCCAGTAGTATCCGGAGAGCCGGGGAGCAGTACTTC.

On this clonotype itself: At one of its ends the junction is not consistent with the germline gene, which may arise from a read error. The rearrangement links TRBV7-8 to TRBJ2-5; 12 nucleotides line up with TRBD2. Germline V gene lookup returns CDR1 SGHVS and CDR2 FQNEAQ. The CDR3 runs 16 residues. The DNA for the CDR3 is TGTGTCAGCAGCTTAGCTAGCGGGGGGGCTGGGGAGACCCAGTACTTC. The encoded protein is CVSSLASGGAGETQYF.

This clonotype was recorded at least ten times. This chain connects TRBV28 to TRBJ1-5, with TRBD1 identical over 8 bases. The CDR3 consists of 18 residues. Unmatched junction bases numbered 20, after V lost 11 bases and J lost 2 bases. Germline values: CDR1 MDHEN, CDR2 SYDVKM. CDR3 in amino acids: CAGASRGQGFSGNQPQHF. The CDR3 region has the DNA TGTGCCGGAGCGAGTAGAGGACAGGGCTTCTCCGGCAATCAGCCCCAGCATTTT.

This clonotype was counted at least ten times. The chain employs TRBV13 and TRBJ2-7, with TRBD2 identical over 7 bases. The V and J ends lost 5 bases and 2 bases, in that order; junction bases with no gene match: 15. There are 17 residues in the CDR3. In germline, CDR1 is PRHDT, CDR2 FYEKMQ (reference sequence). The CDR3 spells CASSQSSLSGWAYEQYF. The DNA for the CDR3 is TGTGCCAGCAGCCAATCCTCCCTTAGCGGGTGGGCCTACGAGCAGTACTTC.

This clonotype was recorded at least ten times. This chain connects TRBV5-1 to TRBJ1-1, with D uncertain. The CDR3 consists of 12 residues. Germline CDR1 and CDR2: SGHRS and YFSETQ. Deletions cut 1 base from V and 6 bases from J, with 7 bases between. The CDR3 DNA is TGCGCCAGCAGCTTGATGGGGTCTGAAGCTTTCTTT. Protein sequence: CASSLMGSEAFF. Full variable domain (rest looked up from reference TRBV5-1 and TRBJ1-1): KAGVTQTPRYLIKTRGQQVTLSCSPISGHRSVSWYQQTPGQGLQFLFEYFSETQRNKGNFPGRFSGRQFSNSRSEMNVSTLELGDSALYLCASSLMGSEAFFGQGTRLTVV.

The table lists this clonotype with many counts. For the CDR3, the DNA is TGCGCCAGCAGCTATGGACAGGGTCTGACCGGGGAGCTGTTTTTT. It codes for CASSYGQGLTGELFF. The chain joins TRBV5-1 to TRBJ2-2; 8 positions match TRBD1. CDR1 SGHRS and CDR2 YFSETQ come from the germline V gene. The trim removed 3 bases at V and 5 bases at J, leaving 6 bases unmatched. The CDR3 is 15 residues long.

This clonotype was recorded at least ten times. The chain is built from TRBV12-3 or TRBV12-4 and TRBJ2-7, with a weak D call TRBD1 (5 bases). The CDR3 has 12 amino acids. Trimming removed 4 bases from V and 5 bases from J, with 9 bases in between. This CDR3 reads CASSWAGNEQYF. The CDR3 DNA reads as TGTGCCAGCAGTTGGGCAGGGAACGAGCAGTACTTC.

This clonotype was counted ten times or more. The chain joins TRBV12-3 or TRBV12-4 to TRBJ2-1; D is ambiguous. The CDR3 extends over 12 amino acids. Trimming removed 1 base from V and 10 bases from J, with 8 bases in between. CDR3 amino acids: CASSLGSNEQFF. CDR3 DNA: TGTGCCAGCAGTTTAGGATCTAACGAGCAGTTCTTC.

This clonotype was detected many times. The V gene is TRBV29-1, the J gene TRBJ2-7; 10 bases are a match to TRBD2. The trim removed 4 bases at V and 3 bases at J, leaving 3 bases unmatched. The CDR3 loop spans 13 amino acids. CDR1 is SQVTM, CDR2 ANQGSEA, per germline. CDR3 in amino acids: CSVVWTSGYEQYF. CDR3 DNA: TGCAGCGTTGTGTGGACTAGCGGCTACGAGCAGTACTTC.

This clonotype appeared many times. The J gene is TRBJ2-4, the V gene TRBV6-5, with TRBD2 matching over 8 bases. CDR3 length equals 16 residues. V was pared by 0 bases and J by 1 base, with 2 bases of the junction left unmatched. Germline CDR1 is MNHEY and CDR2 is SVGAGI. CDR3 sequence: CASSYSTGGAKNIQYF. The DNA of the CDR3 is TGTGCCAGCAGTTACTCTACGGGGGGGGCCAAAAACATTCAGTACTTC.

This clonotype was seen at least ten times. This rearrangement joins TRBV3-1 to TRBJ2-1, with TRBD2 matching over 8 bases. The CDR3 totals 16 residues. The V segment lost 1 base and the J segment 8 bases; nucleotides outside the gene matches: 10. The germline V gene has CDR1 LGHDT and CDR2 YNNKEL (reference sequence). The CDR3 is CASSQAPGLGGDEQFF. The CDR3 coding sequence is TGTGCCAGCAGCCAAGCTCCGGGACTAGGGGGGGATGAGCAGTTCTTC.

This clonotype was picked up many times. This CDR3 reads CSAGGALAGSDEQFF. The CDR3 DNA reads TGCAGTGCTGGTGGGGCACTAGCGGGCAGCGATGAGCAGTTCTTC. This chain links TRBV20-1 with TRBJ2-1; TRBD2 aligns across 9 bases. Germline V gene data show CDR1 as DFQATT and CDR2 as SNEGSKA (reference sequence). This CDR3 region has 15 residues. The ends lost 5 bases at V and 8 bases at J; junction bases unmatched: 13.

This clonotype was seen ten or more times. The chain recombines TRBV28 with TRBJ2-1, with TRBD2 matching 7 bases. The CDR3 sequence is 15 residues long. V shed 6 bases, J shed 6 bases, and the junction held 11 bases outside the gene matches. From germline, CDR1 is MDHEN and CDR2 SYDVKM. The CDR3 DNA sequence: TGTGCCAGCAGATGGACCCGGAGCGGGATCAATGAGCAGTTCTTC. Its protein is CASRWTRSGINEQFF. Using reference TRBV28 and TRBJ2-1 for the parts outside the CDR3, the full variable domain is DVKVTQSSRYLVKRTGEKVFLECVQDMDHENMFWYRQDPGLGLRLIYFSYDVKMKEKGDIPEGYSVSREKKERFSLILESASTNQTSMYLCASRWTRSGINEQFFGPGTRLTVL.

The chain recombines TRBV7-2 with TRBJ2-5, with a possible D match to TRBD2 (6 bases). The germline V gene encodes CDR1 SGHTA and CDR2 FQGNSA. CDR3 size: 15 residues. Trimming pared 6 bases from V and 9 bases from J, leaving 23 bases between. The CDR3 region is CASRGGFGGGVSQYF. DNA of the CDR3: TGTGCCAGCAGGGGGGGTTTTGGAGGCGGAGTTTCCCAGTACTTC.